The clone carrying this T cell receptor (beta chain) has a count of ten or more. Its antigen is currently unknown. The study defined stable Graves' hyperthyroidism as no ophthalmopathy progression within 18 months. It was uncontrolled infection, other autoimmune disease, pregnancy or lactation that excluded patients. This record belongs to a study of T cells in Graves' hyperthyroidism and ophthalmopathy. Overall study: Initial diagnosis, before any treatment, was when peripheral blood was collected.

V shed 7 bases, J shed 0 bases, and the junction held 3 bases outside the gene matches. This CDR3 comprises 14 residues. The study's findings and limits: Separating ophthalmopathy from stable hyperthyroidism was achieved by a 13 V-J model.

Authors of the study amplified TCR beta CDR3 regions from RNA transcripts. HTBI primers were used for first-round RT-PCR of the TCR CDR3. TCRdb passed the multiplex PCR reads through MiXCR, listing each CDR3 protein once. The table includes roughly 380,000 distinct CDR3 sequences, about a fifth detected once. The material sequenced was blood. The receptor was isolated from a woman aged 18 to 35 with Graves' hyperthyroidism. J is TRBJ1-5 and V is TRBV12-3 or TRBV12-4; 7 bases are a match to TRBD1. Written as DNA, the CDR3 is TGTGCCAGCAACGACAGGGATAGCAATCAGCCCCAGCATTTT. This gives the protein CASNDRDSNQPQHF.